Below are 13 T cell receptor beta chains sequenced from a single sample in a study of Graves' ophthalmopathy and Graves' hyperthyroidism. Using RNA transcripts, the TCR beta CDR3 regions were amplified. Second-round multiplex PCR followed a first-round RT-PCR using HTBI primers. TCRdb re-analysed the multiplex PCR reads in MiXCR, keeping a single row per CDR3 protein. The data contain around 1,200,000 distinct CDR3 sequences, about 36% of them singletons. Sequences were obtained from peripheral blood or thyroid tissue (not recorded which). These receptors were collected from an adult man with Graves' hyperthyroidism.

The rearrangement joins TRBV9 to TRBJ2-7; 7 bases align to TRBD2. This CDR3 contains 16 residues. The germline gives CDR1 SGDLS, CDR2 YYNGEE. Germline trimming cut 4 bases from V and 6 bases from J; bases unmatched to any gene: 16. The CDR3 protein is CASSQPWTRVFLEQYF. The CDR3 DNA follows: TGTGCCAGCAGCCAACCCTGGACTAGGGTCTTCCTCGAGCAGTACTTC.

The chain employs TRBV28 and TRBJ2-7, with D possibly being TRBD1 or TRBD2 (6 bases each). In germline, CDR1 is MDHEN, CDR2 SYDVKM. The CDR3 has 15 residues. The V gene lost 0 bases and the J gene lost 0 bases, with 9 bases spanning the gap. CDR3 in DNA: TGTGCCAGCAGTTTATGGGGGGGCGACTCCTACGAGCAGTACTTC. Translating it yields CASSLWGGDSYEQYF.

This clonotype was counted between two and nine times. The chain links TRBV6-5 to TRBJ1-6; no definite D call. CDR3 size: 15 residues. Germline CDR1 MNHEY, CDR2 SVGAGI. With 2 bases removed from V and 4 bases from J, the gap between germline ends came to 9 bases. CDR3 loop: CASSYGVEYNSPLHF. The CDR3 DNA is TGTGCCAGCAGTTACGGTGTTGAGTATAATTCACCCCTCCACTTT.

This chain uses TRBV12-3 or TRBV12-4 with TRBJ1-1, with D tentatively TRBD1 (6 bases). There are 16 residues in the CDR3. The V and J ends lost 5 bases and 0 bases respectively, with 16 bases between them. The CDR3 region is CASSPQPGTLNTEAFF. DNA of the CDR3: TGTGCCAGCAGTCCCCAACCCGGGACATTGAACACTGAAGCTTTCTTT.

In its sample, this clonotype was seen many times. The chain employs TRBV25-1 and TRBJ2-3, with 8 nucleotides matching TRBD2. This CDR3 is built from 16 residues. V gave up 2 bases and J gave up 10 bases; unmatched junction bases: 14. Germline V gene data show CDR1 as MGHDK and CDR2 as SYGVNS. CDR3 in DNA: TGTGCCAGCAGTGAAGGATCTTGGCGGGAGGCAAGTTCGCAGTATTTT. This encodes CASSEGSWREASSQYF.

This chain joins TRBV10-2 and TRBJ2-7; 7 bases fit TRBD1. Trimming removed 4 bases from V and 5 bases from J; junction bases left unmatched: 8. This CDR3 has 14 amino acids. Germline values: CDR1 WSHSY, CDR2 SAAADI. This CDR3 reads CASSVEQGLDEQYF. The CDR3 bases are TGCGCCAGCAGTGTAGAACAGGGGCTAGACGAGCAGTACTTC.

In its sample, this clonotype was seen many times. The J gene is TRBJ1-4, the V gene TRBV12-3 or TRBV12-4; possibly TRBD1 for D (5 bases). The CDR3 is made up of 15 amino acids. The V and J ends lost 2 bases and 5 bases respectively, with 12 bases between them. CDR3 region: CASSLPSRANEKLFF. The DNA of the CDR3 is TGTGCCAGCAGTTTACCGTCCAGGGCGAATGAAAAACTGTTTTTT.

This clonotype was counted many times. The chain couples TRBV12-3 or TRBV12-4 to TRBJ1-1, with D tentatively TRBD1 (6 bases). There are 13 residues in the CDR3. V dropped 6 bases and J dropped 4 bases, with 12 bases sitting between them. CDR3 sequence: CASSLRGGTEAFF. The CDR3, as DNA: TGTGCCAGCAGCCTCCGAGGGGGCACTGAAGCTTTCTTT.

The chain uses TRBV20-1 and TRBJ2-7; tentatively, D is TRBD1 or TRBD2 (5 bases each). The CDR3 is 14 residues long. Trimming took 6 bases from V and 3 from J, leaving 18 bases between them. Germline V gives CDR1 DFQATT, CDR2 SNEGSKA (reference sequence). This chain's CDR3 is CSAQPPGPSYEQYF. CDR3 sequence (DNA): TGCAGTGCACAACCCCCGGGACCGAGCTACGAGCAGTACTTC.

The rearrangement links TRBV7-2 to TRBJ1-1; maybe TRBD1 (6 bases). V was shortened by 5 bases and J by 6 bases, with 19 bases between the two germline ends. In germline, CDR1 is SGHTA, CDR2 FQGNSA. The CDR3 sequence is 15 residues long. CDR3 DNA: TGTGCCAGCAGCCAAGCTGGACAAGAGGGGGCTGAAGCTTTCTTT. Translation: CASSQAGQEGAEAFF.

This clonotype was observed at least ten times. V gene TRBV20-1 combines with J gene TRBJ1-1; 9 bases fit TRBD1. V lost 6 bases, J lost 1 base, and 9 bases stayed unmatched. The CDR3 totals 15 residues. CDR1 and CDR2 from the germline V gene are DFQATT and SNEGSKA (reference sequence). The CDR3 is CSAGTGKITNTEAFF. In DNA, the CDR3 is TGCAGTGCAGGGACAGGGAAGATAACGAACACTGAAGCTTTCTTT.

About this clonotype: At one of its ends the junction is not consistent with the germline gene, which may arise from a read error. The chain employs TRBV2 and TRBJ1-2; 7 nucleotides match TRBD1. Germline CDR1 and CDR2: SNHLY and FYNNEI. The CDR3 runs 14 residues. CDR3 amino acids: CVSSEATGNYGYTF. The DNA of the CDR3 is TGTGTCAGCAGTGAAGCGACAGGGAACTATGGCTACACCTTC.

Ten or more counts support this clonotype. The V call is TRBV12-3 or TRBV12-4, the J call TRBJ1-1; D call uncertain. V was pared by 3 bases and J by 0 bases, with 11 bases between. The CDR3 extends over 15 amino acids. The CDR3 bases are TGTGCCAGCAGTTTGATGAGGCAGATGAACACTGAAGCTTTCTTT. Protein product: CASSLMRQMNTEAFF.